The rows below give T cell receptor beta chains drawn from one sample of a study of blood T cell repertoires in COVID-19. The assay was immunoSEQ multiplex PCR, and TCRdb's table has in-frame clones only and misses some. The sample lists about 160,000 clones, 70% to 85% occurring once. Sequencing input: peripheral blood. The receptors derive from a middle-aged woman with COVID-19, enrolled during active disease. Each CDR3 is given with its conserved first and last residue. The D gene is left open where the match is weak. Not every row has a clone size; where given, it reads once, few, many or a size class.

size	V	J	D	CDR3	DNA
few	TRBV11-3	TRBJ2-1	NA	CASSSGQSSYNEQFF	TGTGCCAGCAGCTCCGGACAGAGCTCCTACAATGAGCAGTTCTTC
NA	TRBV6-5	TRBJ1-1	NA	CASIITVNTEAFF	TGTGCCAGCATTATAACGGTGAACACTGAAGCTTTCTTT
NA	TRBV2	TRBJ1-2	NA	CASSERLTARGYTF	TGTGCCAGCAGTGAAAGGCTGACAGCTCGGGGCTACACCTTC
NA	TRBV6-2/TRBV6-3	TRBJ2-5	TRBD1	CASSSTGTGKETQYF	TGTGCCAGCAGTTCGACCGGGACAGGGAAAGAGACCCAGTACTTC
NA	TRBV2	TRBJ2-2	NA	CASSGEVTAGELFF	TGTGCCAGCAGTGGGGAGGTGACCGCCGGGGAGCTGTTTTTT
NA	TRBV4-1	TRBJ2-2	NA	CASSQGQINTGELFF	TGCGCCAGCAGCCAAGGCCAGATAAACACCGGGGAGCTGTTTTTT
NA	TRBV28	TRBJ2-7	TRBD2	CASSPAGWRELSYEQYF	TGTGCCAGCAGTCCCGCCGGGTGGCGGGAGTTAAGCTACGAGCAGTACTTC
NA	TRBV7-3	TRBJ2-7	TRBD1	CASSSNTGTGGGEQYF	TGTGCCAGCAGCTCAAATACCGGGACAGGGGGCGGCGAGCAGTACTTC
NA	TRBV30	TRBJ2-5	NA	CAWGQWGETQYF	TGTGCCTGGGGACAGTGGGGCGAGACCCAGTACTTC
NA	TRBV28	TRBJ2-5	TRBD1	CASSSDRGKETQYF	TGTGCCAGCAGTTCCGACAGGGGCAAAGAGACCCAGTACTTC
NA	TRBV11-3	TRBJ2-1	TRBD2	CASSQASGFYNEQFF	TGTGCCAGCAGCCAAGCTAGCGGATTTTACAATGAGCAGTTCTTC
few	TRBV28	TRBJ2-3	TRBD2	CASTGTSGGAGTDTQYF	TGTGCCAGCACTGGGACTAGCGGGGGGGCCGGCACAGATACGCAGTATTTT
NA	TRBV2	TRBJ2-3	TRBD1	CASSEDRATTQYF	TGTGCCAGCAGCGAGGACAGGGCGACTACGCAGTATTTT
NA	TRBV4-1	TRBJ1-5	NA	CASSQVAWANQPQHF	TGCGCCAGCAGCCAAGTGGCCTGGGCAAATCAGCCCCAGCATTTT
NA	TRBV5-6	TRBJ2-3	NA	CASSLPLTASTDTQYF	TGTGCCAGCAGCCTGCCTCTAACAGCTAGCACAGATACGCAGTATTTT
NA	TRBV5-1	TRBJ2-1	TRBD1	CASSLGQGAYEQFF	TGCGCCAGCAGCTTGGGACAGGGGGCCTATGAGCAGTTCTTC
NA	TRBV2	TRBJ2-1	TRBD2	CASRGTERERYNEQFF	TGTGCCAGCAGGGGAACCGAGCGGGAGCGCTACAATGAGCAGTTCTTC
NA	TRBV9	TRBJ2-2	NA	CASSATSGVTGELFF	TGTGCCAGCAGTGCTACTTCAGGGGTAACCGGGGAGCTGTTTTTT
NA	TRBV19	TRBJ1-3	NA	CASTRGLNSGNTIYF	TGTGCCAGTACTCGCGGACTCAACTCTGGAAACACCATATATTTT
NA	TRBV2	TRBJ1-5	NA	CASTRYSNQPQHF	TGTGCCAGCACTCGTTATAGCAATCAGCCCCAGCATTTT
once	TRBV2	TRBJ1-1	TRBD1	CASSKQGAQTEAFF	TGTGCCAGCAGTAAACAGGGGGCGCAGACTGAAGCTTTCTTT
NA	TRBV27	TRBJ2-3	TRBD2	CASSFGGGSTDTQYF	TGTGCCAGCAGTTTCGGCGGGGGTAGCACAGATACGCAGTATTTT
NA	TRBV7-9	TRBJ2-1	NA	CASSLVRESEQFF	TGTGCCAGCAGCTTAGTCAGGGAAAGTGAGCAGTTCTTC
NA	TRBV20-1	TRBJ2-1	NA	CSASLGSEQFF	TGCAGTGCTAGTCTCGGGAGTGAGCAGTTCTTC
NA	TRBV28	TRBJ1-5	NA	CAVVAPRNQPQHF	TGTGCCGTCGTGGCTCCACGCAATCAGCCCCAGCATTTT
NA	TRBV11-2	TRBJ2-7	NA	CASSLVAGTYEQYF	TGTGCCAGCAGCTTAGTTGCAGGGACCTACGAGCAGTACTTC
few	TRBV14	TRBJ1-3	NA	CASSGSGLTNTIYF	TGTGCCAGCAGCGGCTCGGGGTTGACTAACACCATATATTTT
NA	TRBV27	TRBJ1-1	NA	CASRKSGGTEAFF	TGTGCCAGCAGGAAGTCGGGGGGAACTGAAGCTTTCTTT
NA	TRBV18	TRBJ2-4	TRBD2	CASSPTSGEGEGIQYF	TGTGCCAGCTCACCAACCAGCGGGGAGGGCGAAGGGATTCAGTACTTC
NA	TRBV2	TRBJ1-5	NA	CASSVRQGGQPQHF	TGTGCCAGCAGTGTGCGGCAGGGAGGTCAGCCCCAGCATTTT
NA	TRBV24-1	TRBJ1-4	NA	CATSDWGWGGFGEKLFF	TGTGCCACCAGTGATTGGGGCTGGGGGGGGTTCGGTGAAAAACTGTTTTTT
NA	TRBV11-2	TRBJ2-7	NA	CASSSASGIDEQYF	TGTGCCAGCAGCTCCGCATCAGGGATCGACGAGCAGTACTTC
NA	TRBV11-2	TRBJ1-2	NA	CASSLGEGAYGYTF	TGTGCCAGCAGCTTAGGGGAGGGAGCCTATGGCTACACCTTC
NA	TRBV9	TRBJ2-7	NA	CASSGRDSAYEQYF	TGTGCCAGCAGCGGCCGGGACTCCGCCTACGAGCAGTACTTC
few	TRBV30	TRBJ1-5	TRBD1	CAWSPRGTGDQPQHF	TGTGCCTGGAGTCCCCGGGGGACAGGGGATCAGCCCCAGCATTTT
NA	TRBV15	TRBJ2-1	NA	CATTLGNNEQFF	TGTGCCACCACCCTAGGTAACAATGAGCAGTTCTTC
once	TRBV10-2	TRBJ1-1	NA	CASRAGAGAEAFF	TGCGCCAGCAGAGCAGGGGCGGGCGCTGAAGCTTTCTTT